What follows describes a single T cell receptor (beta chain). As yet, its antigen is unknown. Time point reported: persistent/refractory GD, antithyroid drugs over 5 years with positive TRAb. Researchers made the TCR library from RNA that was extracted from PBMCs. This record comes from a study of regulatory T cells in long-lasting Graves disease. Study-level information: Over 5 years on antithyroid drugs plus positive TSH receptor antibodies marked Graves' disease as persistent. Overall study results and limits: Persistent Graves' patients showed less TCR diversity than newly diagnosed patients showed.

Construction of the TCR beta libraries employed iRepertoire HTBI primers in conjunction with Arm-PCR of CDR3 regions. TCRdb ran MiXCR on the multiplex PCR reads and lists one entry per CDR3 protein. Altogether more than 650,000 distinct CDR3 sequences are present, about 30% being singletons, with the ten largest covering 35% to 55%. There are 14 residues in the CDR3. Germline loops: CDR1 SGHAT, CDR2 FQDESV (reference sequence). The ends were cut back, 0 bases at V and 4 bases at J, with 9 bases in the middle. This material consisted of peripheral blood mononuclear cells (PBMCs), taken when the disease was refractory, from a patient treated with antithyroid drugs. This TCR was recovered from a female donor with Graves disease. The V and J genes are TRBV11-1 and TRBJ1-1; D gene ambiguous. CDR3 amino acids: CASSLAGLFTEAFF. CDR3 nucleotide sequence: TGTGCCAGCAGCTTAGCTGGGTTGTTCACTGAAGCTTTCTTT.